This T cell receptor beta chain was profiled in a study of cytomegalovirus exposure and HLA in healthy donors. On the study more broadly: Unique TCRs from HLA-typed donors, 80 million to 100 million of them, were held in an early data release. Broader study findings: In vitro checks showed that a few CMV-associated chains really do target CMV antigens. Later on, an analysis tied 15,000 to 20,000 TCR beta sequences to HLA alleles at 0.05 false discovery rate.

PCR involved 60 Vbeta and 13 Jbeta primers. Some clones are missing from TCRdb's copy, which holds only in-frame ones; the method was immunoSEQ multiplex PCR. Here the sample spans around 200,000 clones, roughly 85% being singletons. V lost 1 base and J lost 2; bases outside the gene matches: 5. Germline CDR1 SGHTA, CDR2 FQGNSA. The CDR3 has 17 residues. As to this clone: Its antigen remains unidentified.

The sequence was collected from a woman in her 30s in good health and CMV-seropositive. The V and J genes are TRBV7-2 and TRBJ2-1; 10 bases map to TRBD2. Material for sequencing was PBMCs. The CDR3, as DNA: TGTGCCAGCAGCTTAGGGTTTCTAGCGGGGGCCTACAATGAGCAGTTCTTC. Its protein is CASSLGFLAGAYNEQFF.